This TCR beta chain was documented in a study of Ad26.COV2.S vaccination and SARS-CoV-2 variants. Treatment defined: around 19 received Ad26.COV2.S at low or high dose, single or two shots; 5 received placebo; per-sample allocation not given. On day 63 after the first injection, vaccine and placebo recipients gave samples. The repertoire was sequenced with immunoSEQ multiplex PCR; TCRdb's copy has only in-frame clones and lacks some. The sample carries around 300,000 clones, 85% to 90% recorded once. CDR1 is SGHNT and CDR2 is YYREEE in the germline V gene (reference sequence). This CDR3 spans 14 amino acids. The germline V and J ends were trimmed by 4 bases and 4 bases, with 14 bases remaining between them.

The TCR was taken from a person aged 18 to 65 who received the Ad26.COV2.S COVID-19 vaccine or a placebo. This chain joins TRBV5-4 and TRBJ1-1, with TRBD1 as a possible D gene (5 bases). The specimen was peripheral blood, collected in a trial of Ad26.COV2.S vaccine versus placebo. CDR3 residues: CASSVGGSGTEAFF. CDR3 bases: TGTGCCAGCAGCGTGGGGGGGTCTGGCACTGAAGCTTTCTTT.